The next 14 T cell receptor beta chains were all read from a single sample in a study of metastatic and nonmetastatic thyroid tumors. All patients reached thyroid surgery having received no treatment beforehand. Via MiXCR, TCRdb re-called the PCR reads. The data hold about 16,000 clones, with 29% observed a single time. The specimen was tumor tissue. The receptor source for this set is a male donor with papillary thyroid cancer or a benign thyroid nodule (not recorded which). Some clones in this sample may be carry-over from other donors' samples.

This clone was detected a few times. V usage is TRBV28 and J usage is TRBJ2-7; 8 bases map to TRBD2. Germline V gives CDR1 MDHEN, CDR2 SYDVKM. J was trimmed by 4 bases and V by 5 bases; bases with no gene match: 13. The CDR3 length is 16 residues. DNA of the CDR3: TGTGCCAGCAGTCCCTATTTTAGCGGGAATACTTACGAGCAGTACTTC. Encoded protein: CASSPYFSGNTYEQYF.

This chain connects TRBV6-1 to TRBJ2-5; the match to TRBD2 covers 8 bases. The J segment lost 1 base and the V segment lost 7 bases, leaving 8 bases of the junction unmatched. The CDR3 sequence is 15 residues long. Germline V gene sequence: CDR1 MNHNS, CDR2 SASEGT. This CDR3 reads CASTGVAGLQETQYF. The CDR3 bases are TGTGCCAGCACCGGGGTAGCGGGACTCCAAGAGACCCAGTACTTC.

The CDR3 reads CSAVKGLAGINEQFF. The DNA for the CDR3 is TGCAGTGCCGTCAAGGGACTAGCGGGAATCAATGAGCAGTTCTTC. The gene calls are TRBV20-1 and TRBJ2-1; 13 positions agree with TRBD2. The CDR3 sequence is 15 residues long. V shed 6 bases, J shed 6 bases, and the junction held 8 bases outside the gene matches. Germline V gives CDR1 DFQATT, CDR2 SNEGSKA (reference sequence).

The chain couples TRBV5-1 to TRBJ1-6; D is unclear. The V end lost 4 bases, the J end lost 7 bases, and 15 bases lay between the germline ends. Germline V gene sequence: CDR1 SGHRS, CDR2 YFSETQ. CDR3 size: 15 residues. CDR3 protein: CASSVSVSMNSPLHF. In DNA, the CDR3 is TGCGCCAGCAGCGTTAGTGTATCGATGAATTCACCCCTCCACTTT.

This clone was found many times. The chain has TRBV27 and TRBJ2-2, with TRBD1 matching over 7 bases. The CDR3 has 16 amino acids. The V segment lost 6 bases and the J segment 7 bases; nucleotides outside the gene matches: 14. Germline CDR1 and CDR2: MNHEY and SMNVEV (reference sequence). CDR3 amino acids: CASSPTGAPAHGELFF. CDR3 sequence (DNA): TGTGCCAGCAGCCCTACAGGGGCCCCGGCTCACGGGGAGCTGTTTTTT.

In its sample, this clone was seen many times. The gene calls are TRBV28 and TRBJ1-6; no clear D. Germline V gives CDR1 MDHEN, CDR2 SYDVKM. The CDR3 has 12 residues. The V end was cut by 1 base, the J end by 15 bases, with 10 bases between. The CDR3 region has the DNA TGTGCCAGCAGTTTATCCTCACAGCTCCTCCACTTT. Its translation: CASSLSSQLLHF.

This clone was seen ten or more times. The genes are TRBV10-3 and TRBJ2-3; TRBD2 matches at 8 bases. Germline V gene lookup returns CDR1 ENHRY and CDR2 SYGVKD. The CDR3 is 14 amino acids. Trimming removed 7 bases from V and 1 base from J; junction bases left unmatched: 4. CDR3 nucleotides: TGTGCCATCACCCCGGGAGGGGGCACAGATACGCAGTATTTT. Translation: CAITPGGGTDTQYF.

This clone has only a few counts. DNA for the CDR3: TGTGCCAGCAGTTCCAGTAACGAGCAGTACTTC. It yields the protein CASSSSNEQYF. The chain combines TRBV6-2 or TRBV6-3 with TRBJ2-7; no clear D gene. Germline CDR1 is MNHEY and CDR2 is SVGEGT. The CDR3 spans 11 residues. Trimming removed 4 bases at V and 5 bases at J, with 6 bases between.

This clone has just a few counts. This chain connects TRBV28 to TRBJ2-7; D gene ambiguous. The CDR3 is 11 amino acids. Between the trimmed V and J ends, which lost 4 bases and 7 bases, there was a span of 8 bases. Per the germline V gene, CDR1 is MDHEN and CDR2 is SYDVKM. CDR3 residues: CASSSGWEQYF. CDR3 nucleotide sequence: TGTGCCAGCAGTTCCGGGTGGGAGCAGTACTTC.

The rearrangement links TRBV5-4 to TRBJ2-3, with D perhaps given as TRBD1 or TRBD2 (5 bases each). CDR3 length: 15 residues. CDR1 SGHNT and CDR2 YYREEE come from the germline V gene (reference sequence). Trimming pared 2 bases from V and 0 bases from J, leaving 10 bases between. The CDR3 nucleotides are TGTGCCAGCAGCTTCAGGGAGATTAGCACAGATACGCAGTATTTT. It yields the protein CASSFREISTDTQYF.

The J gene is TRBJ1-1, the V gene TRBV9; 8 bases fit TRBD1. V lost 1 base to trimming and J lost 3 bases; unmatched junction nucleotides: 8. The CDR3 runs 16 residues. CDR1 and CDR2 (germline): SGDLS, YYNGEE. DNA for the CDR3: TGTGCCAGCAGCGTACGGGACAGGTCTTGGCACACTGAAGCTTTCTTT. The encoded protein is CASSVRDRSWHTEAFF. The full variable domain, rest sourced from reference TRBV9 and TRBJ1-1, is DSGVTQTPKHLITATGQRVTLRCSPRSGDLSVYWYQQSLDQGLQFLIQYYNGEERAKGNILERFSAQQFPDLHSELNLSSLELGDSALYFCASSVRDRSWHTEAFFGQGTRLTVV.

The rearrangement links TRBV30 to TRBJ1-6, with D possibly being TRBD1 (6 bases). The CDR3 is 13 amino acids. Between the trimmed V and J ends, which lost 2 bases and 10 bases, there was a span of 12 bases. The germline CDR1 and CDR2 sequences are GTSNPN and SVGIG (reference sequence). The CDR3 bases are TGTGCCTGGAGTCTTACTGACAGGTCACCCCTCCACTTT. Amino acids: CAWSLTDRSPLHF.

The genes are TRBV27 and TRBJ1-1; D is possibly TRBD1 (5 bases). Germline V gene lookup returns CDR1 MNHEY and CDR2 SMNVEV (reference sequence). CDR3 length equals 14 residues. The V and J ends lost 5 bases and 6 bases respectively, with 16 bases between them. This CDR3 reads CASSPRQKGAEAFF. The CDR3 DNA reads TGTGCCAGCAGTCCGCGACAGAAAGGGGCTGAAGCTTTCTTT.

The V gene is TRBV6-2 or TRBV6-3, the J gene TRBJ2-3, with a tentative D call TRBD1 (5 bases). The germline gives CDR1 MNHEY, CDR2 SVGEGT. V was clipped by 4 bases and J by 6 bases, with 20 bases between them. The CDR3 loop spans 16 amino acids. CDR3 sequence: CASSSPLGHGSDTQYF. CDR3 bases: TGTGCCAGCAGTTCCCCCCTCGGACATGGTAGCGATACGCAGTATTTT.